The present T cell receptor (beta chain) was sequenced within a study of cytomegalovirus exposure and HLA in healthy donors. Study summary: There were about 85 million unique TCRs (from HLA-typed donors) in an early data release.

Trimming cost V 4 bases and J 3 bases, with 14 bases left between them. The CDR3 is 15 amino acids. Germline values: CDR1 SGHRS, CDR2 YFSETQ. With 60 Vbeta and 13 Jbeta primers, the PCR was carried out. TCRdb's copy holds only in-frame clones and misses some; the assay was immunoSEQ multiplex PCR. The sample holds about 120,000 clones, roughly 80% seen once. Concerning this clone: As yet, its antigen is unknown.

Whole-study findings and limits: A later analysis, which compared TCR beta chains of equal frequency, found the HLA-associated ones more clonally expanded. TCR beta V- and J-gene trimming, according to a later analysis, was linked to a missense DCLRE1C variant.

The receptor was derived from a man between 60 and 70 years old in good health and CMV-seropositive. The chain links TRBV5-1 to TRBJ1-5; D gene ambiguous. The sample taken for sequencing was PBMCs. The CDR3: CASSPDGQYNQPQHF. For the CDR3, the DNA is TGCGCCAGCAGCCCTGATGGGCAGTACAATCAGCCCCAGCATTTT. Supplemented by reference TRBV5-1 and TRBJ1-5, the full variable domain reads KAGVTQTPRYLIKTRGQQVTLSCSPISGHRSVSWYQQTPGQGLQFLFEYFSETQRNKGNFPGRFSGRQFSNSRSEMNVSTLELGDSALYLCASSPDGQYNQPQHFGDGTRLSIL.